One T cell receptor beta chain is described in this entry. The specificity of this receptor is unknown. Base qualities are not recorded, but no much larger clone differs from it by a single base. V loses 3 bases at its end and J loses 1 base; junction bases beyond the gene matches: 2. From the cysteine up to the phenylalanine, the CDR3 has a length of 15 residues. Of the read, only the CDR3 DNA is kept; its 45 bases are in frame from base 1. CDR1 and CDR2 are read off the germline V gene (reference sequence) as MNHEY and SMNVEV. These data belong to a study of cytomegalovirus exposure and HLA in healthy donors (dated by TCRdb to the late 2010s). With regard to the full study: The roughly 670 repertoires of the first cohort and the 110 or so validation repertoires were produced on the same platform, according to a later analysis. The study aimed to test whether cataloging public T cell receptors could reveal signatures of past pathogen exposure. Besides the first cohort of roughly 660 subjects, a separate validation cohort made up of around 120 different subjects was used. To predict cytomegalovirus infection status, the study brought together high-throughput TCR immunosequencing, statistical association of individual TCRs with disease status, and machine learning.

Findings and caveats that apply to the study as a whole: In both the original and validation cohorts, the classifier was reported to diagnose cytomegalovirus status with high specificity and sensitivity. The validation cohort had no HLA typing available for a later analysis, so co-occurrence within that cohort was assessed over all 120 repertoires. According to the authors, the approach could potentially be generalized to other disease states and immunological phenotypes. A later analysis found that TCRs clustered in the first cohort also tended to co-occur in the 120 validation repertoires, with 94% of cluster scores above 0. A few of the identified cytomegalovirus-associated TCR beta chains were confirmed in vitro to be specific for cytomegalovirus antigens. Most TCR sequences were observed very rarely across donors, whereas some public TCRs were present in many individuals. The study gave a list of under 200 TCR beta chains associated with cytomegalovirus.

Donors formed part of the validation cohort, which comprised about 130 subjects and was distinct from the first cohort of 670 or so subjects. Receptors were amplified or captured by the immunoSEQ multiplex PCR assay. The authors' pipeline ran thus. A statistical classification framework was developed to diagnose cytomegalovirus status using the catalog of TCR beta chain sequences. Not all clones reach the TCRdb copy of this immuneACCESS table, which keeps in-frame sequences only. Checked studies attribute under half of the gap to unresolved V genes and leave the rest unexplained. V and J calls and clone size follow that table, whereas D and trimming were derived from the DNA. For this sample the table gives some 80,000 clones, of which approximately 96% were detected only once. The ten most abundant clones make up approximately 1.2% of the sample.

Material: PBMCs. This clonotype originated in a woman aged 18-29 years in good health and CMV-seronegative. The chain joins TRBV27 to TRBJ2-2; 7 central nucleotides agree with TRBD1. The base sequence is TGTGCCAGCAGTTTGCGACAGGGGAACACCGGGGAGCTGTTTTTT. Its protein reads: CASSLRQGNTGELFF.